The rows below give T cell receptor beta chains drawn from one sample of a study of T cells in Graves' hyperthyroidism and ophthalmopathy. One entry per CDR3 protein results from TCRdb running MiXCR on the multiplex PCR reads. The sample shows about 290,000 distinct CDR3 sequences, about an eighth of them seen only once. Sequencing input: blood. Every receptor here comes from a woman in her 40s with Graves' hyperthyroidism. Each CDR3 is given without its conserved first and last residue.

CDR3 protein | J gene | V gene
ASSFTGGEGDTQY | TRBJ2-3 | TRBV5-1
ATSSGVETDTQY | TRBJ2-3 | TRBV15
ASRPGLANEQF | TRBJ2-1 | TRBV6-1
ASSPSAGDTQY | TRBJ2-3 | TRBV18
ASSLVGGWLNTEAF | TRBJ1-1 | TRBV5-8
SARDPGATYEQY | TRBJ2-7 | TRBV20-1
ASRRVTGELF | TRBJ2-2 | TRBV19
ASRTGDTTNEKLF | TRBJ1-4 | TRBV10-3
SVFGTANTEAF | TRBJ1-1 | TRBV29-1
ASSPDYSSYNEQF | TRBJ2-1 | TRBV5-4
ASSRASGSSEQY | TRBJ2-7 | TRBV2
ASSKDRGEEKLF | TRBJ1-4 | TRBV6-1
ASRGELAGARWQETQY | TRBJ2-5 | TRBV7-8
ASSSGQNEKLF | TRBJ1-4 | TRBV18
ASNSGTSGSSDNEQF | TRBJ2-1 | TRBV12-3/TRBV12-4
ASSSLPRAYGYT | TRBJ1-2 | TRBV28
ASRLGQGDSPLH | TRBJ1-6 | TRBV5-1
ASSSTSSPNTGELF | TRBJ2-2 | TRBV7-9
ASSLGTSRNQETQY | TRBJ2-5 | TRBV5-1
ASSEGASGRAYEQF | TRBJ2-1 | TRBV2
ASSGTGHYNEQF | TRBJ2-1 | TRBV3-1
ASSQGITSGSTDTQY | TRBJ2-3 | TRBV4-1
ASSEGNGAPQH | TRBJ1-5 | TRBV6-1
ATSPETNTGELF | TRBJ2-2 | TRBV18
SVEDAAGENIQY | TRBJ2-4 | TRBV29-1
ASSEQGANTGELF | TRBJ2-2 | TRBV2
ASSPQGPNTGELF | TRBJ2-2 | TRBV5-1
ASSQTGGVYGYT | TRBJ1-2 | TRBV3-1
SARSGFSNQPQH | TRBJ1-5 | TRBV20-1
ASSSGDTNEKLF | TRBJ1-4 | TRBV6-1
ASSLDRGNNYGYT | TRBJ1-2 | TRBV5-8
ASSFSGQNNEQF | TRBJ2-1 | TRBV28
AVQGAGEQY | TRBJ2-7 | TRBV10-3
SARDRQNYEQY | TRBJ2-7 | TRBV20-1
ASSNPSGQGLYEQY | TRBJ2-7 | TRBV6-1
ASSPGPGRYGEAF | TRBJ1-1 | TRBV3-1
ATSDPRLADTQY | TRBJ2-3 | TRBV24-1
ASSDPSGRGETQY | TRBJ2-5 | TRBV28
ASSHGTSGRAGGEQF | TRBJ2-1 | TRBV14
ASSFTAPEQY | TRBJ2-7 | TRBV7-3
SVEGVPGMRDTQY | TRBJ2-3 | TRBV29-1
ASRRSGTVNTEAF | TRBJ1-1 | TRBV19
SAHHSIAGAAYNEQF | TRBJ2-1 | TRBV20-1